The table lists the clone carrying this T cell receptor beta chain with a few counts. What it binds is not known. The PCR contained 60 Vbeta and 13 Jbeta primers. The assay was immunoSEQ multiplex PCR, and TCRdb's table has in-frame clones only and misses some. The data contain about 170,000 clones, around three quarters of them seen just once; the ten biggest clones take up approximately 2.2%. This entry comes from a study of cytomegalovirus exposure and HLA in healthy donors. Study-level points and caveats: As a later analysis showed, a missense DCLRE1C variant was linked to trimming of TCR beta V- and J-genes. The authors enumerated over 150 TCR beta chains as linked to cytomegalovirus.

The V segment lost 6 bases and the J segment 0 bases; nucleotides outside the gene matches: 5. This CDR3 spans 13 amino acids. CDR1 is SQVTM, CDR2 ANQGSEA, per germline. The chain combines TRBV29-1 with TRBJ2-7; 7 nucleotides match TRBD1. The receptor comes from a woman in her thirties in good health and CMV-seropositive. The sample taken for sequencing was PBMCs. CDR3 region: CSVIDRASYEQYF. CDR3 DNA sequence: TGCAGCGTGATAGACAGGGCCTCCTACGAGCAGTACTTC.